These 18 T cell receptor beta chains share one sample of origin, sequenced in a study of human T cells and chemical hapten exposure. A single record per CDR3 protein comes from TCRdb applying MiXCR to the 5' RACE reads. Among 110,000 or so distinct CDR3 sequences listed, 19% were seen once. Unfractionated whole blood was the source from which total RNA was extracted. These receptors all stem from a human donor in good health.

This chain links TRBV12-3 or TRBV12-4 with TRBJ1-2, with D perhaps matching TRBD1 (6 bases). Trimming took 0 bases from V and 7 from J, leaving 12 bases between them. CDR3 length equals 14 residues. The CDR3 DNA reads TGTGCCAGCAGTTTAGCGGGGGGCACCGGTGGCTACACCTTC. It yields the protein CASSLAGGTGGYTF.

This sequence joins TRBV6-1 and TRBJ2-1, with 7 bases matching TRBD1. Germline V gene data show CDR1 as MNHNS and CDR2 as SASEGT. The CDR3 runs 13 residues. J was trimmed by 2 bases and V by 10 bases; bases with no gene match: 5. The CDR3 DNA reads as TGTGCCACATCCAGGGGGACCTACAATGAGCAGTTCTTC. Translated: CATSRGTYNEQFF.

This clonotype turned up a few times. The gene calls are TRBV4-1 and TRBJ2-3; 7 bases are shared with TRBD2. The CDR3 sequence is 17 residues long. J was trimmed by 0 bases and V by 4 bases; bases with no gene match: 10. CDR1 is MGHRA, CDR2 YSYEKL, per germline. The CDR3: CASSPPRGRPSTDTQYF. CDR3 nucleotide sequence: TGCGCCAGCAGCCCCCCGCGGGGGAGGCCCAGCACAGATACGCAGTATTTT.

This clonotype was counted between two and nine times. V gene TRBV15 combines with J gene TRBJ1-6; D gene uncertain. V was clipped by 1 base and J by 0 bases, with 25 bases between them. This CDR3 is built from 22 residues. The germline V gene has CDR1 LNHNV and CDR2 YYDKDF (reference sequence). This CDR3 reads CATSRGSAGGDVWSSYNSPLHF. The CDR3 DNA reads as TGTGCCACCAGCAGAGGATCGGCGGGAGGAGACGTCTGGAGCTCCTATAATTCACCCCTCCACTTT.

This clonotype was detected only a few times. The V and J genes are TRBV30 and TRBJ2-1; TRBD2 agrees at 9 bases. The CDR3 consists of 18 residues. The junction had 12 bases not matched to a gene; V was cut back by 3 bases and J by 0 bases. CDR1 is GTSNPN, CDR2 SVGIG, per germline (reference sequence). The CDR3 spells CAWRGWVAGVSSYNEQFF. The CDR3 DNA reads TGTGCCTGGAGAGGCTGGGTAGCGGGGGTTAGCTCCTACAATGAGCAGTTCTTC.

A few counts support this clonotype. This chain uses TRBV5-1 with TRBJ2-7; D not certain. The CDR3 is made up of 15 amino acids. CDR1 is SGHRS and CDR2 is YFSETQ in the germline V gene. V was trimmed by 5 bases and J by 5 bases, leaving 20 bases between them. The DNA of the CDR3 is TGCGCCAGCAGTCAAGGATACCCCCCCGAGGACGAGCAGTACTTC. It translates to CASSQGYPPEDEQYF.

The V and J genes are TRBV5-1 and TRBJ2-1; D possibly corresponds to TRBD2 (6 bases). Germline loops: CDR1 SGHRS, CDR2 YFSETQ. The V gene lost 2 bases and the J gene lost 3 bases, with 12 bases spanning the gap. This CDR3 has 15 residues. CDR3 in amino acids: CASSLDPGDYNEQFF. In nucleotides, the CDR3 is TGCGCCAGCAGCTTAGACCCGGGGGACTACAATGAGCAGTTCTTC.

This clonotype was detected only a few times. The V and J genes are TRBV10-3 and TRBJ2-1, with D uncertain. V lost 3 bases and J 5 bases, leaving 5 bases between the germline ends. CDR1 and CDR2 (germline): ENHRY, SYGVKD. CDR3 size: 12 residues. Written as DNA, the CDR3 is TGTGCCATCAGTGAAAGAGACAATGAGCAGTTCTTC. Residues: CAISERDNEQFF.

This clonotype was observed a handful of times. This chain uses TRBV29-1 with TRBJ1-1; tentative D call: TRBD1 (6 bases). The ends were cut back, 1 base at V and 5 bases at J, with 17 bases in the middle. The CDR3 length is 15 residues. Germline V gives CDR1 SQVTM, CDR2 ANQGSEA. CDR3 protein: CSVEAGVGAWTEAFF. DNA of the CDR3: TGCAGCGTTGAAGCGGGAGTGGGGGCATGGACTGAAGCTTTCTTT. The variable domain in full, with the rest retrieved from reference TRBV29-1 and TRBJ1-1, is SAVISQKPSRDICQRGTSLTIQCQVDSQVTMMFWYRQQPGQSLTLIATANQGSEATYESGFVIDKFPISRPNLTFSTLTVSNMSPEDSSIYLCSVEAGVGAWTEAFFGQGTRLTVV.

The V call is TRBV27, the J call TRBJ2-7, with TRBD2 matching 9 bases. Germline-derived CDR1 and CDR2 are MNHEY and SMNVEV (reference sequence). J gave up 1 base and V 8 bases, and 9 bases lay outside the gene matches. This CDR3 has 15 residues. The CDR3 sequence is CASADGAGGSYEQYF. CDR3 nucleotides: TGTGCCAGCGCTGACGGGGCGGGGGGGTCCTACGAGCAGTACTTC.

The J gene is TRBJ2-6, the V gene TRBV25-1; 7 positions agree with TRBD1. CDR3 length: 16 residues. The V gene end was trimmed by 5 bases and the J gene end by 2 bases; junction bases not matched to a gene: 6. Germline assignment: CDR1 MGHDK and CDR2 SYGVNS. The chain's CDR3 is CASSRQGTPGANVLTF. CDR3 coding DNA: TGTGCCAGCAGTCGACAGGGAACCCCTGGGGCCAACGTCCTGACTTTC.

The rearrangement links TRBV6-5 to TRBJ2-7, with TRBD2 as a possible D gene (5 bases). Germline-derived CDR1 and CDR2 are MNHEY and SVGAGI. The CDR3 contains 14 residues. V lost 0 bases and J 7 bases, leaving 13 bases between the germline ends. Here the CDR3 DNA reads TGTGCCAGCAGTTACTCAGGAGACTCGGGGGAGCAGTACTTC. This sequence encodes CASSYSGDSGEQYF.

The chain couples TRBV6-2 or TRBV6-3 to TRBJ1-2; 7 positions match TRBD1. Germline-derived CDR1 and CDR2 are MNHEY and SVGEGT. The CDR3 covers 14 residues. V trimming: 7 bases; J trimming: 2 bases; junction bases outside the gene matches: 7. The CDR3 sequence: CASTLRGQNYGYTF. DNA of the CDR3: TGTGCCAGCACCCTGCGGGGACAGAACTATGGCTACACCTTC.

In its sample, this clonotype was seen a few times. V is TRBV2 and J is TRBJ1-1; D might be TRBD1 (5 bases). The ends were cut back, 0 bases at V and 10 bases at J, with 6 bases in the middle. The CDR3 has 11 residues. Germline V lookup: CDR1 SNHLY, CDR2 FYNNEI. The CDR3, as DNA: TGTGCCAGCAGTGAAGCGGGGGGAGCTTTCTTT. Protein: CASSEAGGAFF.

The CDR3 loop is CASSQPAGRKKKEETQYF. DNA for the CDR3: TGCGCCAGCAGCCAACCGGCGGGGCGGAAAAAGAAGGAAGAGACCCAGTACTTC. The chain uses TRBV4-1 and TRBJ2-5, with TRBD2 as a possible D gene (6 bases). The length of the CDR3 is 18 residues. Germline CDR1 is MGHRA and CDR2 is YSYEKL. V was cut by 2 bases and J by 3 bases, with 22 bases left in between.

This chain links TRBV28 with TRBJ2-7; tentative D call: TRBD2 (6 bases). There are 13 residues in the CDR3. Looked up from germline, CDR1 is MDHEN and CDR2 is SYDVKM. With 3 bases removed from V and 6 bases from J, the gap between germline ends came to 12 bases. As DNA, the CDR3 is TGTGCCAGCAGTTTCGGAGGGCCCGGCGAGCAGTACTTC. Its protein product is CASSFGGPGEQYF.

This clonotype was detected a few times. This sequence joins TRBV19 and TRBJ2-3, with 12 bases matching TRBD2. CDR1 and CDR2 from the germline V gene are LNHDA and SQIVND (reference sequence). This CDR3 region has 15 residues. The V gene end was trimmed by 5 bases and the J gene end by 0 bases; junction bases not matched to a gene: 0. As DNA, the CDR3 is TGTGCCAGTAGTGGACTAGCGGGGAGCACAGATACGCAGTATTTT. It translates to CASSGLAGSTDTQYF. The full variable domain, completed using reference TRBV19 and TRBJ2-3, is DGGITQSPKYLFRKEGQNVTLSCEQNLNHDAMYWYRQDPGQGLRLIYYSQIVNDFQKGDIAEGYSVSREKKESFPLTVTSAQKNPTAFYLCASSGLAGSTDTQYFGPGTRLTVL.

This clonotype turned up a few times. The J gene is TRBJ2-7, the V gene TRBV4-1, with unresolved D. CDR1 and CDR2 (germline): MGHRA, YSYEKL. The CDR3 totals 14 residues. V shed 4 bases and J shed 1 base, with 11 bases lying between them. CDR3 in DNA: TGCGCCAGCAGCCCGGTTCCGACGTCCTACGAGCAGTACTTC. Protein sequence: CASSPVPTSYEQYF.